Listed below are T cell receptor beta chains from one sample, sequenced in a study of human T cells and chemical hapten exposure. Each CDR3 protein gets one entry after TCRdb re-called the RACE reads with MiXCR. The sample includes more than 95,000 distinct CDR3 sequences, roughly 27% seen only once; the top ten take around a tenth. The sequencing used whole blood, collected in connection with sensitization to the hapten diphenylcyclopropenone (DPC). The source of these receptors is a man aged 35 to 55 with alopecia areata. Some clones in this sample may be carry-over from other donors' samples. CDR3s include the opening cysteine and the closing phenylalanine or tryptophan. The D gene is left open where the match is weak. Expanded clones get a size class; other rows say once, few or many, or leave the size out.

. TRBJ1-2 few TRBV30 CAWLIGVYGYTF TGTGCCTGGCTGATAGGGGTCTATGGCTACACCTTC
TRBD1 TRBJ2-5 few TRBV5-1 CASRPGTEETQYF TGCGCCAGCAGACCTGGGACAGAAGAGACCCAGTACTTC
TRBD2 TRBJ2-3 few TRBV5-1 CASSLGLAGGANTQYF TGCGCCAGCAGCTTGGGACTAGCGGGAGGGGCGAATACGCAGTATTTT
TRBD1 TRBJ1-5 . TRBV20-1 CSARRTGSDQPQHF TGCAGTGCTAGGAGGACAGGGTCCGATCAGCCCCAGCATTTT
. TRBJ2-2 . TRBV20-1 CSLSGTQNTGELFF TGCAGTTTGAGCGGGACACAGAACACCGGGGAGCTGTTTTTT
. TRBJ2-2 . TRBV20-1 CSARDRNTGELFF TGCAGTGCTAGAGATCGTAACACCGGGGAGCTGTTTTTT
TRBD1 TRBJ2-4 . TRBV5-6 CASSSTADRFKNIQYF TGTGCCAGCAGCTCGACCGCGGACAGGTTCAAAAACATTCAGTACTTC
TRBD2 TRBJ2-3 . TRBV29-1 CSVEGTSGRPWDTQYF TGCAGCGTTGAAGGGACTAGCGGGAGACCCTGGGATACGCAGTATTTT
. TRBJ2-2 few TRBV24-1 CATRDMANTGELFF TGTGCCACTAGAGACATGGCGAACACCGGGGAGCTGTTTTTT
. TRBJ2-1 few TRBV6-2/TRBV6-3 CASHPRGVSYNEQFF TGTGCCAGTCATCCCAGGGGCGTCTCCTACAATGAGCAGTTCTTC